Sequencing of this TCR beta chain was carried out in a study of T cells after yellow fever vaccination. Whole-study findings and limits: FACS-sorted repertoires might harbor abundant contaminating clonotypes from the bulk population.

By 5'RACE template switching, TCR cDNA was produced, with a universal primer site and UMIs added in the process. Each CDR3 protein gets one entry after TCRdb re-called the 5' RACE reads with MiXCR. The table includes about 320,000 distinct CDR3 sequences, roughly an eighth detected once. Germline CDR1 SGHAT, CDR2 FQNNGV. There are 12 residues in the CDR3. Deletions cut 6 bases from V and 2 bases from J, with 6 bases between. This clonotype has just a few counts. Its specificity is not known. The TCR originated in a man between 18 and 35 years old who received the YFV17D yellow fever vaccine. The sequenced sample was CD4+ T cells sorted from PBMCs, obtained 15 days after the yellow fever booster vaccination. This chain connects TRBV11-2 to TRBJ2-3; D unclear. The CDR3, as DNA: TGTGCCAGCAGACTGTACACAGATACGCAGTATTTT. It specifies CASRLYTDTQYF.